The TCR beta chain described here comes from a study of T cells after yellow fever vaccination. TCRdb re-called the 5' RACE reads through MiXCR, storing one row per CDR3 protein. This table holds 450,000 to 550,000 distinct CDR3 sequences, less than 20% found once. Study-level results: Weaker overall was a secondary response that nonetheless peaked faster, on day 5 versus 15. Primary-vaccination clones mostly resurfaced post-booster (nearly 97% CD4, about 87% CD8).

V was clipped by 4 bases and J by 2 bases, with 10 bases between them. CDR1 and CDR2 from the germline V gene are SGHRS and YFSETQ. This CDR3 has 13 residues. This clonotype was counted only a few times. No antigen is known for it. Specimen: PBMCs, collected 15 days after the yellow fever booster vaccination. This chain uses TRBV5-1 with TRBJ2-7, with D possibly being TRBD2 (6 bases). The receptor was isolated from a young man who received the YFV17D yellow fever vaccine. The CDR3: CASSVREAYEQYF. The CDR3, as DNA: TGCGCCAGCAGCGTGAGGGAGGCCTACGAGCAGTACTTC.